This is a list of T cell receptor beta chains from one sample in a study of memory CD4+ T cells and cytomegalovirus serostatus. Only in-frame clones appear in the TCRdb table, and some are missing; sequencing was by immunoSEQ multiplex PCR. The data contain approximately 51,000 clones, roughly four fifths of them seen just once; the ten biggest clones take up 0.9% to 1.5%. Source material: memory CD4+ T cells from blood. The receptor set was obtained from an adult in good health and CMV-seropositive. Each CDR3 is given with its conserved first and last residue. The D gene is left open where the match is weak. The size entry is marked missing in some rows and otherwise reads once, few, many or a size class.

v_gene	abundance	j_gene	d_gene	CDR3aa	CDR3nt
TRBV5-1	few	TRBJ1-2	-	CASSLAQGSTGGYTF	TGCGCCAGCAGCTTGGCCCAGGGCAGTACGGGAGGCTACACCTTC
TRBV19	-	TRBJ1-4	-	CASSVTVTVEKLFF	TGTGCCAGTAGCGTGACAGTGACCGTCGAAAAACTGTTTTTT
TRBV9	few	TRBJ2-7	-	CASSVEVRAENEQYF	TGTGCCAGCAGCGTAGAGGTACGGGCAGAGAATGAGCAGTACTTC
TRBV7-2	-	TRBJ2-7	TRBD2	CASSLDPLAGGPEQYF	TGTGCCAGCAGCTTAGATCCCCTAGCGGGGGGGCCCGAGCAGTACTTC
TRBV9	few	TRBJ1-6	-	CASGDVGNSPLHF	TGTGCCAGCGGCGACGTGGGGAATTCACCCCTCCACTTT
TRBV4-3	-	TRBJ2-7	-	CASSRRGEKVQYF	TGCGCCAGCAGCCGACGCGGAGAGAAGGTGCAGTACTTC
TRBV19	-	TRBJ2-7	-	CASNTGTESYEQYF	TGTGCCAGTAACACCGGGACGGAGTCCTACGAGCAGTACTTC
TRBV5-5	few	TRBJ1-5	-	CASSVTGKGPQHF	TGTGCCAGCAGCGTTACAGGGAAGGGGCCCCAGCATTTT
TRBV28	-	TRBJ2-7	-	CASIQIGSGGYEQYF	TGTGCCAGCATTCAAATAGGGAGCGGAGGCTACGAGCAGTACTTC
TRBV10-3	-	TRBJ2-3	-	CAISASRGTDTQYF	TGTGCCATCAGTGCCTCCCGAGGCACAGATACGCAGTATTTT
TRBV6-6	-	TRBJ1-2	TRBD1	CASSYPNRGANYGYTF	TGTGCCAGCAGTTACCCGAACAGGGGAGCTAACTATGGCTACACCTTC